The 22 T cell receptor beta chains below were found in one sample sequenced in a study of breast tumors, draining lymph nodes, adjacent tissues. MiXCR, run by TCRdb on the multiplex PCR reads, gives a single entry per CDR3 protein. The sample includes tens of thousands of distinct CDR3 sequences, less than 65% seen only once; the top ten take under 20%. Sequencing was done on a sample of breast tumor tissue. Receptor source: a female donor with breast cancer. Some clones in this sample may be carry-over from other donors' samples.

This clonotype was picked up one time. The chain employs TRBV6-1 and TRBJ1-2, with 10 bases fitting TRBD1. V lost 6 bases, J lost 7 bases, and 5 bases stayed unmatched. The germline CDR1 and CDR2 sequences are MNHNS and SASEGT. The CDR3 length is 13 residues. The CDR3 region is CASRRQGASGYTF. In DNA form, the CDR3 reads TGTGCCAGCAGACGACAGGGGGCAAGTGGCTACACCTTC.

The chain's CDR3 is CASSLYMGGTNYGYTF. In DNA, the CDR3 is TGTGCCAGCAGCTTATATATGGGGGGGACTAACTATGGCTACACCTTC. The chain combines TRBV7-2 with TRBJ1-2; tentatively, D is TRBD1 (5 bases). The CDR3 runs to 16 residues. V shed 2 bases and J shed 0 bases, with 13 bases lying between them. Germline V gene lookup returns CDR1 SGHTA and CDR2 FQGNSA.

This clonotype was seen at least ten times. CDR3 sequence reads: CASSPLFTPDRGQETQYF. CDR3 nucleotides: TGTGCCAGCTCACCACTCTTTACCCCCGACAGGGGCCAAGAGACCCAGTACTTC. The chain joins TRBV18 to TRBJ2-5, with 8 bases aligning to TRBD1. The V and J ends lost 1 base and 1 base, in that order; junction bases with no gene match: 11. CDR3 length: 18 residues. Germline V lookup: CDR1 KGHSH, CDR2 LQKENI. The full variable domain, in which reference TRBV18 and TRBJ2-5 provide the parts outside the CDR3, is NAGVMQNPRHLVRRRGQEARLRCSPMKGHSHVYWYRQLPEEGLKFMVYLQKENIIDESGMPKERFSAEFPKEGPSILRIQQVVRGDSAAYFCASSPLFTPDRGQETQYFGPGTRLLVL.

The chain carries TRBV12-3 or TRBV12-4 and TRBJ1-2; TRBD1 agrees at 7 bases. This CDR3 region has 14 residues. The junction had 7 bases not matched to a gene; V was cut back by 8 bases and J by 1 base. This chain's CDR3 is CASSGQVLNYGYTF. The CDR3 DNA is TGTGCCAGCTCCGGACAGGTCCTTAACTATGGCTACACCTTC.

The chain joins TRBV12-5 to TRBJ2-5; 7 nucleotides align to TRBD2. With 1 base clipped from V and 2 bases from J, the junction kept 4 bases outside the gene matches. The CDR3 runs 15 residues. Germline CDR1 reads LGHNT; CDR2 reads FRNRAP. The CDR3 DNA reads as TGTGCTAGTGGTTTGGGCGGGGGAGGGCAAGAGACCCAGTACTTC. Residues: CASGLGGGGQETQYF.

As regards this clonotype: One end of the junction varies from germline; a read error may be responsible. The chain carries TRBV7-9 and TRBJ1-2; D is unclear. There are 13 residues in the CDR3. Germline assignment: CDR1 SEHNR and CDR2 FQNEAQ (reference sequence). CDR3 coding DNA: TGTGCCAGCAGCTTAGAGTTAAGCCAAGCTGAGGCCTTC. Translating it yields CASSLELSQAEAF.

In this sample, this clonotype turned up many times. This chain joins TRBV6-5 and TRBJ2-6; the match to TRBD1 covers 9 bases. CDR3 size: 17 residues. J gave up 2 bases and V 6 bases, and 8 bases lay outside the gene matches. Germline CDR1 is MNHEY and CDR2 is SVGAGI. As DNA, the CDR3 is TGTGCCAGCAGACCCCCGGACAGGGGAACTGGGGCCAACGTCCTGACTTTC. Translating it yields CASRPPDRGTGANVLTF.

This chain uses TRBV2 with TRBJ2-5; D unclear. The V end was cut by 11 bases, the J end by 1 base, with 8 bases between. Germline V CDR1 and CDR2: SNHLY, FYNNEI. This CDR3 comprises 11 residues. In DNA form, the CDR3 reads TGTGCCCAGGTGGTCCAAGAGACCCAGTACTTC. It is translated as CAQVVQETQYF.

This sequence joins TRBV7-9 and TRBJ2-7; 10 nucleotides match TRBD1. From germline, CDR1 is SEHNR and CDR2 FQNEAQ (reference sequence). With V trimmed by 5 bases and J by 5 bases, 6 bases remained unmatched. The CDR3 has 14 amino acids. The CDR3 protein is CASSPTGGSDEQYF. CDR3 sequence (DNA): TGTGCCAGCAGCCCGACAGGGGGCAGCGACGAGCAGTACTTC.

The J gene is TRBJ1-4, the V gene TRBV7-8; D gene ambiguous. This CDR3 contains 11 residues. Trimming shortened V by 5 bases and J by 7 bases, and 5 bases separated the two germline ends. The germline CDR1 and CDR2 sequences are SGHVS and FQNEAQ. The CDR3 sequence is CASSSSEKLFF. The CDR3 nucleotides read TGTGCCAGCAGCAGCAGTGAAAAACTGTTTTTT.

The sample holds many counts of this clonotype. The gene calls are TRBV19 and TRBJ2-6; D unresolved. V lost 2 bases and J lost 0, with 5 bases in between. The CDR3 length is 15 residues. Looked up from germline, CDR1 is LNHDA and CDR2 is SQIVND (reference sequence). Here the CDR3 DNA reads TGTGCCAGTAGTATAAGCAGCTCTGGGGCCAACGTCCTGACTTTC. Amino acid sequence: CASSISSSGANVLTF. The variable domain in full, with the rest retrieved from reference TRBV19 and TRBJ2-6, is DGGITQSPKYLFRKEGQNVTLSCEQNLNHDAMYWYRQDPGQGLRLIYYSQIVNDFQKGDIAEGYSVSREKKESFPLTVTSAQKNPTAFYLCASSISSSGANVLTFGAGSRLTVL.

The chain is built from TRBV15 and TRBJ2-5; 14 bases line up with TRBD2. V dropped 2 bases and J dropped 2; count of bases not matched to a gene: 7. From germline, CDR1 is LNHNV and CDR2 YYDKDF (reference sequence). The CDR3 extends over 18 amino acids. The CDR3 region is CATSRMGTSGGLQETQYF. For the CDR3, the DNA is TGTGCCACCAGCAGAATGGGGACTAGCGGGGGACTTCAAGAGACCCAGTACTTC.

CDR3 DNA: TGTGCCAGCAGTTGGACAGGGGGCGCGGACACCATATATTTT. Its protein product is CASSWTGGADTIYF. The chain combines TRBV7-2 with TRBJ1-3; 11 nucleotides line up with TRBD1. This CDR3 has 14 residues. Trimming cost V 6 bases and J 8 bases; bases outside gene matches: 6. Germline V CDR1 and CDR2: SGHTA, FQGNSA.

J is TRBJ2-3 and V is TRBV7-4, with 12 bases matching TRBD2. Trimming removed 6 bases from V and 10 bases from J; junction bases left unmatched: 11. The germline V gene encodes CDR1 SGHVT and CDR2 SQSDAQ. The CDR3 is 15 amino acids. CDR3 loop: CASRLGLAGRRAQYF. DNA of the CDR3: TGTGCCAGCAGACTTGGACTAGCGGGGCGGCGTGCGCAGTATTTT.

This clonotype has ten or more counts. The CDR3 coding sequence is TGTGCCAGCAGCCCCCTGGGGGGGGTCTACAATGAGCAGTTCTTC. This gives the protein CASSPLGGVYNEQFF. This sequence joins TRBV12-3 or TRBV12-4 and TRBJ2-1; 7 bases agree with TRBD2. V was pared by 6 bases and J by 3 bases, with 8 bases of the junction left unmatched. The CDR3 sequence is 15 residues long.

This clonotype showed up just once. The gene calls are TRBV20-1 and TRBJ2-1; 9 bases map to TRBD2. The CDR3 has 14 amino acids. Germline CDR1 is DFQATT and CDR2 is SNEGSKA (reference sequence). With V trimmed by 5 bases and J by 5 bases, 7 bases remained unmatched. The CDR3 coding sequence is TGCAGTGCTCCGACTAGCGGCCGACACAATGAGCAGTTCTTC. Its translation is CSAPTSGRHNEQFF.

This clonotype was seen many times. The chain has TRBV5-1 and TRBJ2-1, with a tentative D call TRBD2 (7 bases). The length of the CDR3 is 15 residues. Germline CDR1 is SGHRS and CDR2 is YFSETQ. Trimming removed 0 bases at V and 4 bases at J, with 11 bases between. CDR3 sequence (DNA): TGCGCCAGCAGCTTGGTGCGGGGGCGGTACAATGAGCAGTTCTTC. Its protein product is CASSLVRGRYNEQFF.

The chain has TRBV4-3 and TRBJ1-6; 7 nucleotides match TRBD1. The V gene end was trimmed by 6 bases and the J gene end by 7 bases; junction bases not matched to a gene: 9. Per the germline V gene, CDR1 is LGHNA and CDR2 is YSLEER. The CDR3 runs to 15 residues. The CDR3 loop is CASRAPGGQNSPLHF. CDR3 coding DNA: TGCGCCAGCAGGGCCCCAGGGGGTCAGAATTCACCCCTCCACTTT.

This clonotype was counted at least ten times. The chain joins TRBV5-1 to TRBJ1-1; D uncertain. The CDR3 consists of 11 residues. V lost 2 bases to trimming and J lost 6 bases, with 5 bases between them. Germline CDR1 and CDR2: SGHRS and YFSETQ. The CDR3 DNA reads TGCGCCAGCAGCTTCGGGGCTGAAGCTTTCTTT. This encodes CASSFGAEAFF.

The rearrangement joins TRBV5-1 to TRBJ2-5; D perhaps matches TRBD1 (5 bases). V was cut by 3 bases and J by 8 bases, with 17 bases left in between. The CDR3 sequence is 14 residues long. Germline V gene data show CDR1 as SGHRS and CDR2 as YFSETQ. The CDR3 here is CASSWWHRQGTQYF. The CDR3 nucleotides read TGCGCCAGCAGCTGGTGGCACAGGCAAGGCACCCAGTACTTC.

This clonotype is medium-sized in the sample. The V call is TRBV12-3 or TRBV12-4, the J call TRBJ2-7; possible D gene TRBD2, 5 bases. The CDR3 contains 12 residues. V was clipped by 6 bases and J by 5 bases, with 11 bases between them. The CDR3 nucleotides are TGTGCCAGCAGCGCCCGGGGAGACGAGCAGTACTTC. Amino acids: CASSARGDEQYF.

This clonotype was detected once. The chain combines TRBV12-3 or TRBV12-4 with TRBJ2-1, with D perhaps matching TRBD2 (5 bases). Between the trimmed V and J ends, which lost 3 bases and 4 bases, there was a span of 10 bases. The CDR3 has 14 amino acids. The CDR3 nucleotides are TGTGCCAGCAGTTTCGTGACGGGATACAATGAGCAGTTCTTC. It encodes CASSFVTGYNEQFF.